Shown below are 23 T cell receptor beta chains from a single sample sequenced in a study of cytomegalovirus exposure and HLA in healthy donors. Both 60 Vbeta primers and 13 Jbeta primers went into the PCR. Profiling relied on immunoSEQ multiplex PCR, and the TCRdb table lists in-frame clones only, not all of them. The table includes 150,000 or so clones, about 83% detected once. Sequenced input: PBMCs. Receptors were obtained from a woman aged 40-49 years in good health and CMV-seronegative.

The CDR3 sequence: CASSLQQSNYGYTF. The CDR3 coding sequence is TGTGCCAGCAGCTTGCAACAGAGCAACTATGGCTACACCTTC. V is TRBV7-8 and J is TRBJ1-2, with D hard to call. The CDR3 covers 14 residues. V dropped 3 bases and J dropped 2 bases, with 10 bases sitting between them. CDR1 is SGHVS and CDR2 is FQNEAQ in the germline V gene.

Turning to this clone: Other DNA sequences in the sample encode the same CDR3. CDR3 sequence (DNA): TGCGCCAGCAGTCCATCCACAGATACGCAGTATTTT. Its translation is CASSPSTDTQYF. The chain couples TRBV5-1 to TRBJ2-3; D remains unclear. The length of the CDR3 is 12 residues. Germline CDR1 and CDR2: SGHRS and YFSETQ. Trimming stripped 5 bases from V and 2 bases from J, with 6 bases between.

The rearrangement joins TRBV11-2 to TRBJ2-1, with 7 bases that match TRBD2. Germline CDR1 and CDR2: SGHAT and FQNNGV. This CDR3 has 16 residues. The J segment lost 8 bases and the V segment lost 4 bases, leaving 14 bases of the junction unmatched. CDR3 nucleotides: TGTGCCAGCAGCTCACGAGGGAGGGAGCTTCGGGATGAGCAGTTCTTC. Its translation is CASSSRGRELRDEQFF.

This sequence joins TRBV25-1 and TRBJ2-7; 11 bases are shared with TRBD1. Germline CDR1 is MGHDK and CDR2 is SYGVNS. There are 13 residues in the CDR3. The CDR3 DNA sequence: TGTGCTTCAGGACAGGGGGCTCCATACGAGCAGTACTTC. It is translated as CASGQGAPYEQYF.

The chain uses TRBV19 and TRBJ1-5, with 7 nucleotides matching TRBD1. V shed 9 bases and J 6 bases; nucleotides not matched to a gene: 11. CDR1 is LNHDA, CDR2 SQIVND, per germline (reference sequence). The CDR3 consists of 14 residues. The CDR3 is CASNTDRDTQPQHF. The CDR3 nucleotides are TGTGCCAGCAACACCGACAGGGATACTCAGCCCCAGCATTTT.

The chain couples TRBV6-1 to TRBJ1-6, with D possibly matching TRBD1 (5 bases). The CDR3 runs 15 residues. Trimming took 1 base from V and 5 from J, leaving 9 bases between them. Germline V lookup: CDR1 MNHNS, CDR2 SASEGT. In DNA form, the CDR3 reads TGTGCCAGCAGTGAAGTCGGCAGGGATAATTCACCCCTCCACTTT. Translated: CASSEVGRDNSPLHF.

The J gene is TRBJ2-1, the V gene TRBV25-1; D might be TRBD2 (6 bases). Deletions cut 4 bases from V and 0 bases from J, with 10 bases between. From germline, CDR1 is MGHDK and CDR2 SYGVNS. The CDR3 is 15 residues long. The CDR3 nucleotides read TGTGCCAGCAGTGTGGCGGGGCTCTCCTACAATGAGCAGTTCTTC. It specifies CASSVAGLSYNEQFF.

The rearrangement uses TRBV30 and TRBJ2-7, with 8 bases fitting TRBD2. With V trimmed by 5 bases and J by 2 bases, 11 bases remained unmatched. Germline lookup yields CDR1 GTSNPN and CDR2 SVGIG (reference sequence). This CDR3 spans 15 amino acids. The CDR3 DNA is TGTGCCTGGTCCAAGACTAGCGCTGACACCTACGAGCAGTACTTC. Its translation: CAWSKTSADTYEQYF.

This rearrangement joins TRBV7-2 to TRBJ2-5, with 8 bases that match TRBD2. After removal of 5 bases from V and 5 bases from J, the junction contained 10 bases not matched to a gene. Germline CDR1 is SGHTA and CDR2 is FQGNSA. The CDR3 extends over 15 amino acids. The CDR3 is CASSPDSGGRETQYF. The CDR3 DNA is TGTGCCAGCAGCCCCGACTCGGGGGGGAGGGAGACCCAGTACTTC. Full variable domain (remainder filled in from reference TRBV7-2 and TRBJ2-5): GAGVSQSPSNKVTEKGKDVELRCDPISGHTALYWYRQSLGQGLEFLIYFQGNSAPDKSGLPSDRFSAERTGGSVSTLTIQRTQQEDSAVYLCASSPDSGGRETQYFGPGTRLLVL.

V usage is TRBV27 and J usage is TRBJ2-7, with TRBD2 matching 13 bases. The V segment lost 0 bases and the J segment 3 bases; nucleotides outside the gene matches: 5. There are 17 residues in the CDR3. CDR1 and CDR2 (germline): MNHEY, SMNVEV (reference sequence). This CDR3 reads CASSLSPRLAGGYEQYF. The CDR3 coding sequence is TGTGCCAGCAGTTTATCACCAAGACTAGCGGGAGGCTACGAGCAGTACTTC.

V gene TRBV6-1 combines with J gene TRBJ1-1, with TRBD1 identical over 7 bases. Per germline, CDR1 MNHNS and CDR2 SASEGT. Trimming removed 8 bases from V and 7 bases from J; junction bases left unmatched: 13. CDR3 size: 14 residues. The CDR3 region has the DNA TGTGCCAGCGGCCGTCGGGACAGCAAATATGAAGCTTTCTTT. Amino acids: CASGRRDSKYEAFF.

The rearrangement uses TRBV6-1 and TRBJ1-3; D gene uncertain. Germline values: CDR1 MNHNS, CDR2 SASEGT. The CDR3 runs 17 residues. V shed 0 bases and J shed 4 bases, with 16 bases lying between them. This chain's CDR3 is CASSEALQVVVGNTIYF. The CDR3 coding sequence is TGTGCCAGCAGTGAAGCGCTTCAGGTAGTGGTCGGAAACACCATATATTTT.

This clone was recorded only once. The chain uses TRBV19 and TRBJ1-5, with 7 bases that match TRBD1. Per the germline V gene, CDR1 is LNHDA and CDR2 is SQIVND (reference sequence). V was clipped by 9 bases and J by 5 bases; unmatched bases: 7. The CDR3 extends over 13 amino acids. CDR3 DNA sequence: TGTGCCAGCTCAGGGACAGCGGATCAGCCCCAGCATTTT. Translated: CASSGTADQPQHF.

CDR3 coding DNA: TGCGCCAGCTGGACCCGGCTAGCGGGGGGCCTGAAGGAGTCGGAGCAGTACTTC. It yields the protein CASWTRLAGGLKESEQYF. The J gene is TRBJ2-7, the V gene TRBV5-1; 11 positions agree with TRBD2. Germline V gene data show CDR1 as SGHRS and CDR2 as YFSETQ. The CDR3 covers 18 residues. J gave up 7 bases and V 7 bases, and 22 bases lay outside the gene matches.

The chain is built from TRBV5-1 and TRBJ1-4; the D is unclear. Germline values: CDR1 SGHRS, CDR2 YFSETQ. The CDR3 covers 17 residues. V was trimmed by 0 bases and J by 3 bases, leaving 15 bases between them. CDR3 protein: CASSLERLTGANEKLFF. The CDR3 nucleotides read TGCGCCAGCAGCTTGGAGCGACTGACCGGGGCTAATGAAAAACTGTTTTTT.

This rearrangement joins TRBV5-1 to TRBJ2-2; 7 bases line up with TRBD1. The CDR3 extends over 17 amino acids. The germline CDR1 and CDR2 sequences are SGHRS and YFSETQ. V shed 4 bases, J shed 7 bases, and the junction held 16 bases outside the gene matches. The CDR3 loop reads CASSPTLQGNKGGELFF. The CDR3 DNA reads as TGCGCCAGCAGCCCGACGCTACAGGGGAATAAGGGCGGGGAGCTGTTTTTT. The full variable domain, its missing parts supplied by reference TRBV5-1 and TRBJ2-2, is KAGVTQTPRYLIKTRGQQVTLSCSPISGHRSVSWYQQTPGQGLQFLFEYFSETQRNKGNFPGRFSGRQFSNSRSEMNVSTLELGDSALYLCASSPTLQGNKGGELFFGEGSRLTVL.

The V call is TRBV28, the J call TRBJ1-1; 10 bases agree with TRBD1. Trimming at V came to 1 base and at J to 6 bases, leaving 11 bases not matched to a gene. This CDR3 spans 17 amino acids. Germline V gene data show CDR1 as MDHEN and CDR2 as SYDVKM. The CDR3 loop reads CASSLYSRQGAFPEAFF. The CDR3 region has the DNA TGTGCCAGCAGTTTATATTCGCGACAGGGGGCCTTTCCTGAAGCTTTCTTT.

The rearrangement joins TRBV19 to TRBJ1-1; TRBD1 agrees at 7 bases. Germline V gene lookup returns CDR1 LNHDA and CDR2 SQIVND (reference sequence). The length of the CDR3 is 13 residues. Trimming at V came to 8 bases and at J to 0 bases, leaving 3 bases not matched to a gene. CDR3 region: CASRDRVNTEAFF. As DNA, the CDR3 is TGTGCCAGTCGGGACAGAGTGAACACTGAAGCTTTCTTT. Combining the CDR3 with reference TRBV19 and TRBJ1-1 gives the whole variable domain DGGITQSPKYLFRKEGQNVTLSCEQNLNHDAMYWYRQDPGQGLRLIYYSQIVNDFQKGDIAEGYSVSREKKESFPLTVTSAQKNPTAFYLCASRDRVNTEAFFGQGTRLTVV.

The chain is built from TRBV5-6 and TRBJ2-3; TRBD2 might be the D (6 bases). The CDR3 has 15 residues. V lost 2 bases and J 2 bases, leaving 12 bases between the germline ends. CDR1 and CDR2 from the germline V gene are SGHDT and YYEEEE. The CDR3 here is CASSFMRGSTDTQYF. The CDR3 nucleotides read TGTGCCAGCAGCTTTATGCGGGGTTCCACAGATACGCAGTATTTT.

This chain joins TRBV10-3 and TRBJ1-2, with D perhaps TRBD1 (5 bases). The CDR3 runs 13 residues. Germline loops: CDR1 ENHRY, CDR2 SYGVKD. With 0 bases removed from V and 8 bases from J, the gap between germline ends came to 10 bases. The chain's CDR3 is CAISESGGAGYTF. In DNA, the CDR3 is TGTGCCATCAGTGAGTCGGGGGGAGCAGGCTACACCTTC.

This rearrangement joins TRBV30 to TRBJ1-2; TRBD1 matches at 9 bases. The CDR3 is made up of 15 amino acids. V shed 5 bases, J shed 7 bases, and the junction held 14 bases outside the gene matches. Germline CDR1 is GTSNPN and CDR2 is SVGIG (reference sequence). The DNA for the CDR3 is TGTGCCTGGGTCCGGGACAGGGACCATCGAGGTGGCTACACCTTC. It is translated as CAWVRDRDHRGGYTF.

The chain is built from TRBV6-5 and TRBJ2-7; 12 bases are a match to TRBD1. The V gene's germline CDR1 is MNHEY and CDR2 SVGAGI. The junction had 7 bases not matched to a gene; V was cut back by 6 bases and J by 7 bases. The length of the CDR3 is 14 residues. CDR3 region: CASSPGQGAQEQYF. The CDR3 nucleotides are TGTGCCAGCAGCCCGGGACAGGGGGCGCAGGAGCAGTACTTC.

The V call is TRBV5-6, the J call TRBJ1-5; 8 bases fit TRBD1. The CDR3 loop spans 15 amino acids. In germline, CDR1 is SGHDT, CDR2 YYEEEE. Losses at the gene ends were 3 bases for V and 6 bases for J; bases not matched to a gene: 8. For the CDR3, the DNA is TGTGCCAGCAGCTCCCAGACAGGGGTGGGTCAGCCCCAGCATTTT. Encoded protein: CASSSQTGVGQPQHF.